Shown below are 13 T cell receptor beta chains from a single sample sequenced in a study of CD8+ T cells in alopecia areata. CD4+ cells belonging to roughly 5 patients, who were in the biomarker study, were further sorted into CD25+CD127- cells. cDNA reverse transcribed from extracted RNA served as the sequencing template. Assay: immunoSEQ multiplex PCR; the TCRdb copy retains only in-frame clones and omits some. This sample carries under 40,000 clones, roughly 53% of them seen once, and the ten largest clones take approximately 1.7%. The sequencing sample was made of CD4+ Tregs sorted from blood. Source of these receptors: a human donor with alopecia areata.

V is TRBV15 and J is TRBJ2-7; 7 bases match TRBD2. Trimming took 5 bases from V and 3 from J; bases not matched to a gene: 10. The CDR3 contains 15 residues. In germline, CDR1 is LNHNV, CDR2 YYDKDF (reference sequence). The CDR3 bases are TGTGCCACCAGCCCAAGAAAGCGGGGCGACTACGAGCAGTACTTC. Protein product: CATSPRKRGDYEQYF. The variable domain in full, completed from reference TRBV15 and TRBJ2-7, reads DAMVIQNPRYQVTQFGKPVTLSCSQTLNHNVMYWYQQKSSQAPKLLFHYYDKDFNNEADTPDNFQSRRPNTSFCFLDIRSPGLGDTAMYLCATSPRKRGDYEQYFGPGTRLTVT.

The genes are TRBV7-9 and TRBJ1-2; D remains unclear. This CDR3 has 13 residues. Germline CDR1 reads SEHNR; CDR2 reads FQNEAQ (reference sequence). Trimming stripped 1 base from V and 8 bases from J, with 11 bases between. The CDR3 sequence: CASSLGGLKGYTF. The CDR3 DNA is TGTGCCAGCAGCTTAGGGGGTTTAAAAGGCTACACCTTC.

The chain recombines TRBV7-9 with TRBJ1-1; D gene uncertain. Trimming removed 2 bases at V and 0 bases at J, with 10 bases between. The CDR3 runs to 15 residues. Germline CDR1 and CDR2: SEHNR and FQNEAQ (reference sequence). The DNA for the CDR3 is TGTGCCAGCAGCTTATCCCCAGCTATGAACACTGAAGCTTTCTTT. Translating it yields CASSLSPAMNTEAFF.

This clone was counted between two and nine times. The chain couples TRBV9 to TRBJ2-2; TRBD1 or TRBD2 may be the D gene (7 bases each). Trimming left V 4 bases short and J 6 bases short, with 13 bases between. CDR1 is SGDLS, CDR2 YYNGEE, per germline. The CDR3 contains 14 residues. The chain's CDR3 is CASSPRGGAGELFF. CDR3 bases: TGTGCCAGCAGCCCCAGGGGGGGTGCCGGGGAGCTGTTTTTT.

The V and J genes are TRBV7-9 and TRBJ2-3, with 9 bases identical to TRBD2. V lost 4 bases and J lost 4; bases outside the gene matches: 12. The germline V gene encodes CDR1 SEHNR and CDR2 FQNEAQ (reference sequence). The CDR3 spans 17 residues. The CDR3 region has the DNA TGTGCCAGCAGCTCCGGCCAACTAGCGGGTACGGCAGATACGCAGTATTTT. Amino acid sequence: CASSSGQLAGTADTQYF.

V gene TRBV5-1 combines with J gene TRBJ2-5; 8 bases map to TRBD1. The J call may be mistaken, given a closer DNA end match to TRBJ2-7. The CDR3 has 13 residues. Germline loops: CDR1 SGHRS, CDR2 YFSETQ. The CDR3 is CASSWTGTYEQYF. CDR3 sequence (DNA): TGCGCCAGCAGCTGGACAGGGACCTACGAGCAGTACTTC.

The CDR3 sequence: CASSLRWEAKTQYF. CDR3 bases: TGTGCCAGCAGTTTGCGCTGGGAGGCAAAGACCCAGTACTTC. The J gene is TRBJ2-5, the V gene TRBV28; D may be TRBD2 (6 bases). This CDR3 is 14 amino acids long. V dropped 3 bases and J dropped 6 bases, with 14 bases sitting between them. CDR1 and CDR2 from the germline V gene are MDHEN and SYDVKM.

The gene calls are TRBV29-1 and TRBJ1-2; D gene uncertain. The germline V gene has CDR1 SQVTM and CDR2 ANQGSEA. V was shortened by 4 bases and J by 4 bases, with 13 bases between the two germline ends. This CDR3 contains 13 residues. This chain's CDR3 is CSVGLLTPYGYTF. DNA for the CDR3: TGCAGCGTTGGATTACTGACCCCCTATGGCTACACCTTC.

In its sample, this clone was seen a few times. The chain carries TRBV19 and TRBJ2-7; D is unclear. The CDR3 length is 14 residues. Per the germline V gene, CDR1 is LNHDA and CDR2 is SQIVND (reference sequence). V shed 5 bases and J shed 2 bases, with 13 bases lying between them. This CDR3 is CASSRPSDPYEQYF. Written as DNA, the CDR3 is TGTGCCAGTAGTCGACCGTCCGACCCCTACGAGCAGTACTTC.

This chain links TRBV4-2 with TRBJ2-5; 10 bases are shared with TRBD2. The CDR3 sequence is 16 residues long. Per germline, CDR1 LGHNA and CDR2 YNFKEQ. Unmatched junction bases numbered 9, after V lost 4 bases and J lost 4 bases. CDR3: CASSPRASGRSETQYF. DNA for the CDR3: TGTGCCAGCAGCCCCCGGGCTAGCGGGAGATCAGAGACCCAGTACTTC.

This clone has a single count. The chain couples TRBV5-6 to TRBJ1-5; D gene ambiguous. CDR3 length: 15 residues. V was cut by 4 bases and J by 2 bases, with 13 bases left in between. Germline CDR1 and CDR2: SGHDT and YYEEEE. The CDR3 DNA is TGTGCCAGCAGCGACCGGACCGGGGGCAATCAGCCCCAGCATTTT. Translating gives CASSDRTGGNQPQHF.

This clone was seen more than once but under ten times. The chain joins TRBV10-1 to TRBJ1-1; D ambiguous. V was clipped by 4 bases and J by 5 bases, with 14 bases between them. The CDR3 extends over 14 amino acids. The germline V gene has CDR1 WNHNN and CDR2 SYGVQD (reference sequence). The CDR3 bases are TGCGCCAGCAGTGCCGAAGGGAGGATAACTGAAGCTTTCTTT. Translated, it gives CASSAEGRITEAFF.

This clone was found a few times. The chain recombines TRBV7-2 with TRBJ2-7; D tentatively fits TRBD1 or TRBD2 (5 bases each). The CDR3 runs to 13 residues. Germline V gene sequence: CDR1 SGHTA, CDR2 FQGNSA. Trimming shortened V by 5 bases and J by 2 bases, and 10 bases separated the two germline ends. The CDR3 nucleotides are TGTGCCAGCAGCGTCCGGGACCCCTACGAGCAGTACTTC. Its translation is CASSVRDPYEQYF.